These 11 T cell receptor beta chains came from one sample sequenced in a study of control samples from healthy donors and cancer patients. Sequenced by immunoSEQ multiplex PCR; TCRdb stores in-frame clones only, minus some. The repertoire holds about 120,000 clones, with around nine tenths as singletons. What was sequenced was blood. Receptor source: a young man in good health.

The chain combines TRBV14 with TRBJ1-1; D may be TRBD1 (6 bases). This CDR3 is built from 15 residues. Trimming removed 4 bases at V and 0 bases at J, with 12 bases between. Germline V gives CDR1 SGHDN, CDR2 FVKESK. This CDR3 is CASSPTRTVNTEAFF. The CDR3 DNA reads TGTGCCAGCAGCCCAACGCGGACAGTGAACACTGAAGCTTTCTTT.

This chain links TRBV6-5 with TRBJ2-1; 11 bases align to TRBD1. The CDR3 has 15 residues. Unmatched junction bases numbered 9, after V lost 5 bases and J lost 9 bases. CDR1 MNHEY and CDR2 SVGAGI come from the germline V gene. The CDR3 here is CASSPGQGESGEQFF. The CDR3 DNA is TGTGCCAGCAGTCCGGGACAGGGGGAATCGGGTGAGCAGTTCTTC.

This sequence joins TRBV6-5 and TRBJ1-5; unclear D gene. The CDR3 has 15 residues. Germline V gives CDR1 MNHEY, CDR2 SVGAGI. Deletions cut 4 bases from V and 2 bases from J, with 12 bases between. The CDR3 DNA sequence: TGTGCCAGCAGTTCTACGACCGAACGCAATCAGCCCCAGCATTTT. Its translation: CASSSTTERNQPQHF.

The chain recombines TRBV7-6 with TRBJ1-1; D is perhaps TRBD1 (6 bases). CDR1 is SGHVS and CDR2 is FNYEAQ in the germline V gene. The CDR3 runs to 16 residues. V was pared by 1 base and J by 8 bases, with 20 bases between. The CDR3 is CASSLEAGAGRGEAFF. The DNA for the CDR3 is TGTGCCAGCAGCTTAGAGGCGGGGGCTGGCCGGGGGGAAGCTTTCTTT. Full variable domain (missing parts from reference TRBV7-6 and TRBJ1-1): GAGVSQSPRYKVTKRGQDVALRCDPISGHVSLYWYRQALGQGPEFLTYFNYEAQQDKSGLPNDRFSAERPEGSISTLTIQRTEQRDSAMYRCASSLEAGAGRGEAFFGQGTRLTVV.

DNA for the CDR3: TGTGCCAGCAGCCTAGGACAGGTGAACACTGAAGCTTTCTTT. Protein: CASSLGQVNTEAFF. The chain is built from TRBV7-9 and TRBJ1-1; TRBD1 agrees at 7 bases. CDR1 is SEHNR and CDR2 is FQNEAQ in the germline V gene (reference sequence). Trimming took 5 bases from V and 0 from J; bases not matched to a gene: 3. The CDR3 loop spans 14 amino acids.

The chain's CDR3 is CASSQTGMDSPLHF. CDR3 bases: TGCGCCAGCAGCCAGACAGGGATGGATTCACCCCTCCACTTT. The gene calls are TRBV5-1 and TRBJ1-6; 7 bases match TRBD1. CDR1 SGHRS and CDR2 YFSETQ come from the germline V gene. The V segment lost 4 bases and the J segment 8 bases; nucleotides outside the gene matches: 6. The CDR3 contains 14 residues.

The chain is built from TRBV10-3 and TRBJ1-2; possible D gene TRBD1, 6 bases. The V and J ends lost 5 bases and 6 bases respectively, with 13 bases between them. Per germline, CDR1 ENHRY and CDR2 SYGVKD. The CDR3 is made up of 13 amino acids. In DNA form, the CDR3 reads TGTGCCATCAGTACCGGACAGTCCGATGGCTACACCTTC. It is translated as CAISTGQSDGYTF.

This chain connects TRBV30 to TRBJ2-6; D uncertain. Germline-derived CDR1 and CDR2 are GTSNPN and SVGIG (reference sequence). This CDR3 is built from 13 residues. The ends were cut back, 3 bases at V and 1 base at J, with 4 bases in the middle. Written as DNA, the CDR3 is TGTGCCTGGAGAGATTCTGGGGCCAACGTCCTGACTTTC. This gives the protein CAWRDSGANVLTF.

The CDR3 sequence: CASSQDRGNTIYF. The CDR3 DNA reads TGTGCCAGCAGCCAGGACAGGGGAAACACCATATATTTT. This sequence joins TRBV9 and TRBJ1-3; 7 bases line up with TRBD1. Germline V gives CDR1 SGDLS, CDR2 YYNGEE. This CDR3 is 13 amino acids long. The trim removed 4 bases at V and 4 bases at J, leaving 2 bases unmatched.

V gene TRBV15 combines with J gene TRBJ1-1, with D tentatively TRBD1 (5 bases). This CDR3 is 12 amino acids long. The V gene lost 1 base and the J gene lost 8 bases, with 8 bases spanning the gap. The germline V gene encodes CDR1 LNHNV and CDR2 YYDKDF (reference sequence). This CDR3 reads CATSRAGNEAFF. CDR3 sequence (DNA): TGTGCCACCAGCAGAGCAGGGAACGAAGCTTTCTTT.

V and J are TRBV4-1 and TRBJ1-5, with TRBD1 identical over 9 bases. The CDR3 runs to 14 residues. Germline lookup yields CDR1 MGHRA and CDR2 YSYEKL. V lost 4 bases and J lost 7; bases outside the gene matches: 5. Written as DNA, the CDR3 is TGCGCCAGCAGCCCCGACAGGGGGAGCCAGCCCCAGCATTTT. It translates to CASSPDRGSQPQHF.